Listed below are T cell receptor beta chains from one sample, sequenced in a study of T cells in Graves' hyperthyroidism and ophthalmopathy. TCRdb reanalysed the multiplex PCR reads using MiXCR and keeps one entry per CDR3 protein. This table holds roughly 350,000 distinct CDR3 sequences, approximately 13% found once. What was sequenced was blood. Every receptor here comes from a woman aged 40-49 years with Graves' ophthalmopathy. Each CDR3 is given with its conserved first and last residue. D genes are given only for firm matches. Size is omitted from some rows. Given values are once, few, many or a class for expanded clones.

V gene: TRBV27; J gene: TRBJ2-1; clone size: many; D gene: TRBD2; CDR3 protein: CASSSLGAGYNEQFF; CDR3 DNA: TGTGCCAGCAGTTCCCTAGGAGCGGGGTACAATGAGCAGTTCTTC
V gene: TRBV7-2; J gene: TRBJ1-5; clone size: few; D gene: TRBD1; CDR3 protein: CASSLFGQGAQPQHF; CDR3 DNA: TGTGCCAGCAGCTTATTCGGGCAGGGGGCGCAGCCCCAGCATTTT
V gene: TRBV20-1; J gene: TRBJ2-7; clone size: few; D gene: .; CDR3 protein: CSAAGTPSYEQYF; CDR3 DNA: TGCAGTGCAGCAGGGACACCTTCCTACGAGCAGTACTTC
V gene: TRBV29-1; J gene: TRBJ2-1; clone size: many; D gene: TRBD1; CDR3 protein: CSVDGQVSSEQFF; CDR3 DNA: TGCAGCGTTGATGGACAGGTCTCAAGTGAGCAGTTCTTC
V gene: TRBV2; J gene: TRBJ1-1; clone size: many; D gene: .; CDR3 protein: CASSEALQGRKAFF; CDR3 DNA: TGTGCCAGCAGTGAAGCGCTTCAGGGTAGGAAGGCTTTCTTT
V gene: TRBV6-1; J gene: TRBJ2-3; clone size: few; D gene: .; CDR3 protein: CASSYQGRGDTQYF; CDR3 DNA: TGTGCCAGCAGTTACCAAGGGCGCGGGGATACGCAGTATTTT
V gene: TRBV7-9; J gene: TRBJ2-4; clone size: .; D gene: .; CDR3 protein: CASSPGSFRPLNIQYF; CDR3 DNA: TGTGCCAGCTCACCAGGAAGCTTTCGTCCGTTAAACATTCAGTACTTC
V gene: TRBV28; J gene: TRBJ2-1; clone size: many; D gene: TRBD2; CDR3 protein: CAALRGGHGGNEQFF; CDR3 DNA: TGTGCCGCTCTCCGGGGGGGACACGGCGGCAATGAGCAGTTCTTC
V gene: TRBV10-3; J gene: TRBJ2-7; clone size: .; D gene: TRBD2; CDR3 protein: CATQRELFYEQYF; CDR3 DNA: TGTGCCACTCAGCGGGAGCTGTTCTACGAGCAGTACTTC
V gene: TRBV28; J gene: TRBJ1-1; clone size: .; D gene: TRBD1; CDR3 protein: CASSEQGTGGEGTEAFF; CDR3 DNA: TGTGCCAGCAGTGAACAGGGGACAGGGGGCGAGGGGACTGAAGCTTTCTTT
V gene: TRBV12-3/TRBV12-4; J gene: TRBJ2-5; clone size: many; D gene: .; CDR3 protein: CASSSFAGEETQYF; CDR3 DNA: TGTGCCAGCAGTTCGTTCGCTGGCGAAGAGACCCAGTACTTC
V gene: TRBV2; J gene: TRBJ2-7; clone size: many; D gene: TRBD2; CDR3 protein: CATRSSGSYEQYF; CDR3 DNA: TGTGCCACCCGGAGTAGCGGGAGTTACGAGCAGTACTTC
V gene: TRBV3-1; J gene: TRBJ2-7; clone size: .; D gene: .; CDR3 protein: CASSQFGGIYEQYF; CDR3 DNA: TGTGCCAGCAGCCAGTTTGGGGGCATATACGAGCAGTACTTC
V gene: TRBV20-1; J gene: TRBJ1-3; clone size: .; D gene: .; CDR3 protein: CSAREGLRSGNTIYF; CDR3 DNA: TGCAGTGCTAGGGAGGGACTTCGCTCTGGAAACACCATATATTTT
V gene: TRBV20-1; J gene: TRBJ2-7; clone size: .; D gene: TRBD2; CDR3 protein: CSARAPAGGSYEQYF; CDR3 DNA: TGCAGTGCTAGAGCCCCAGCGGGGGGCTCCTACGAGCAGTACTTC
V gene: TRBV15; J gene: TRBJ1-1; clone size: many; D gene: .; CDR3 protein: CATSRGGLGTEAFF; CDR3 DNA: TGTGCCACCAGCAGAGGAGGGTTGGGCACTGAAGCTTTCTTT
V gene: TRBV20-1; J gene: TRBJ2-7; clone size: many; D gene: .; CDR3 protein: CSARDTPEQYF; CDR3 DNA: TGCAGTGCTAGGGATACTCCCGAGCAGTACTTC
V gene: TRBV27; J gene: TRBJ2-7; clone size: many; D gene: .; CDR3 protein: CASSPPGQRYEQYF; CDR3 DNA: TGTGCCAGCAGTCCGCCGGGACAACGTTACGAGCAGTACTTC
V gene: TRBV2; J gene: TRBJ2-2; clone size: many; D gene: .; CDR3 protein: CASSEAMLAANTGELFF; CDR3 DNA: TGTGCCAGCAGTGAAGCGATGTTGGCGGCGAACACCGGGGAGCTGTTTTTT
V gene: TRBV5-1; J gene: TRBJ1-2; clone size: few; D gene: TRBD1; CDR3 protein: CASSPDRRGYGYTF; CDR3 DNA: TGCGCCAGCAGCCCGGACAGGAGGGGGTATGGCTACACCTTC
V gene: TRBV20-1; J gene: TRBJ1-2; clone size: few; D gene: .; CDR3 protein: CSAAGTSNYGYTF; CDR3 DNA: TGCAGTGCTGCCGGGACTTCTAACTATGGCTACACCTTC
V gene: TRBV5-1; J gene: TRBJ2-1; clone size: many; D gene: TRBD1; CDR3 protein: CASSPGGTGSYNEQFF; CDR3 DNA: TGCGCCAGCAGCCCTGGAGGGACAGGCTCCTACAATGAGCAGTTCTTC
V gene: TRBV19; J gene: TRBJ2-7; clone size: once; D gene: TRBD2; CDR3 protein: CASSIALAGTYEQYF; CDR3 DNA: TGTGCCAGTAGTATCGCGCTAGCGGGGACCTACGAGCAGTACTTC
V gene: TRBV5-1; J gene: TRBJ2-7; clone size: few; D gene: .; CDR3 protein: CASSLSAGPYEQYF; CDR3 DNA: TGCGCCAGCAGCTTGTCTGCAGGGCCCTACGAGCAGTACTTC
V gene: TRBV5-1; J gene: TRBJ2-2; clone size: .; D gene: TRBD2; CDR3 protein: CASRSGTSSGELFF; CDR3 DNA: TGCGCCAGCAGGTCCGGGACTAGCAGCGGGGAGCTGTTTTTT
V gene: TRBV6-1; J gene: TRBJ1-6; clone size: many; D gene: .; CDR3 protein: CASSPRGILALHF; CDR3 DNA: TGTGCCAGCAGTCCCCGCGGAATTTTGGCCCTCCACTTT
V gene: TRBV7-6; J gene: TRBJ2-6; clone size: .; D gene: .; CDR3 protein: CASSFQDSGANVLTF; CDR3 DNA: TGTGCCAGCAGCTTCCAGGACTCTGGGGCCAACGTCCTGACTTTC
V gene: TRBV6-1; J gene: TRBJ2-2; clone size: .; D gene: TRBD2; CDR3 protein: CASRQMGLALAGELFF; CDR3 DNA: TGTGCCAGCAGACAAATGGGACTAGCGTTGGCCGGGGAGCTGTTTTTT
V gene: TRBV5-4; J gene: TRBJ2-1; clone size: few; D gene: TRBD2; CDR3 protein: CASSLGRTSSEQFF; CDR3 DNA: TGTGCCAGCAGCTTGGGTCGGACTAGCTCTGAGCAGTTCTTC
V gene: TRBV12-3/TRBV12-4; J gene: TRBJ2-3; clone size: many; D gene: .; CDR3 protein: CASSWASRTSTDTQYF; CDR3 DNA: TGTGCCAGCAGTTGGGCGAGCCGCACTAGCACAGATACGCAGTATTTT
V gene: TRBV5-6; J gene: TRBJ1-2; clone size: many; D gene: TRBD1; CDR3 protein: CASSLEDRVGYGYTF; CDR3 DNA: TGTGCCAGCAGCTTGGAGGACAGGGTGGGCTATGGCTACACCTTC
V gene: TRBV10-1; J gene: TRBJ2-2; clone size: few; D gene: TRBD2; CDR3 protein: CASGASGGGELFF; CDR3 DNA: TGCGCCAGCGGGGCTAGCGGGGGCGGGGAGCTGTTTTTT
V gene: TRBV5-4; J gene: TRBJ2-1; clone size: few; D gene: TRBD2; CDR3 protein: CASSLLGGGYNEQFF; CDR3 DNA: TGTGCCAGCAGCTTGCTGGGGGGAGGGTACAATGAGCAGTTCTTC
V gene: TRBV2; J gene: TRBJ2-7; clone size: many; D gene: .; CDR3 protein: CASSDRSTYEQYF; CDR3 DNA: TGTGCCAGCAGTGATCGGAGTACCTACGAGCAGTACTTC
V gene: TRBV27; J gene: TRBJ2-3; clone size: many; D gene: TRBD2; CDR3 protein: CASSLVTTSGDTDTQYF; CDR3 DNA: TGTGCCAGCAGTTTAGTTACGACTAGCGGGGACACAGATACGCAGTATTTT
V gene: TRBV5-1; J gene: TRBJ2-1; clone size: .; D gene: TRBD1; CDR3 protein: CASSSPGQGKGEQFF; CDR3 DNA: TGCGCCAGCAGCTCGCCGGGACAGGGTAAAGGTGAGCAGTTCTTC
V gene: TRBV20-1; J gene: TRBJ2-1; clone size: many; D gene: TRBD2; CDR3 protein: CSARASGNVYNEQFF; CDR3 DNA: TGCAGTGCTAGAGCTAGCGGAAACGTATACAATGAGCAGTTCTTC
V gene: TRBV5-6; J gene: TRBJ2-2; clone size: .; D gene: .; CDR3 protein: CASSLGSWAGELFF; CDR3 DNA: TGTGCCAGCAGCTTGGGGAGTTGGGCCGGGGAGCTGTTTTTT
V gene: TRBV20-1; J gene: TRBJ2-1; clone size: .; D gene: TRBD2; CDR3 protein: CSAMTSGRVNEQFF; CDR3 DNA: TGCAGTGCTATGACTAGCGGGAGAGTAAATGAGCAGTTCTTC
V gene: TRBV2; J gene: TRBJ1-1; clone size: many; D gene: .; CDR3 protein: CASRKGGTGNTEAFF; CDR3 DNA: TGTGCTAGTAGAAAAGGGGGGACGGGCAACACTGAAGCTTTCTTT
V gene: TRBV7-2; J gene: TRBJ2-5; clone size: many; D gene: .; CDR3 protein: CASSQQGAKTQYF; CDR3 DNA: TGTGCCAGCAGCCAACAGGGTGCAAAGACCCAGTACTTC
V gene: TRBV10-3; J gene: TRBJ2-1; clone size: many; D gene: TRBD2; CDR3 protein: CAISFAPTSPPGNEQFF; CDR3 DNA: TGTGCCATCAGTTTCGCTCCGACTAGCCCACCGGGGAATGAGCAGTTCTTC
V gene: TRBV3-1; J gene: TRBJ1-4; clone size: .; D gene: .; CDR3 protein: CASSQGGSREKLFF; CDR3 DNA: TGTGCCAGCAGCCAAGGCGGGTCTAGAGAAAAACTGTTTTTT
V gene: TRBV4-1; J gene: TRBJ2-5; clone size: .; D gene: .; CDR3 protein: CASSHQGLAEETQYF; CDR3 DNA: TGCGCCAGCAGCCACCAGGGGCTAGCGGAAGAGACCCAGTACTTC
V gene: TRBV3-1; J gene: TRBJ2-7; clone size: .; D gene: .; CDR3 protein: CASSPQGWWYEQYF; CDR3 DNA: TGTGCCAGCAGCCCCCAGGGGTGGTGGTACGAGCAGTACTTC
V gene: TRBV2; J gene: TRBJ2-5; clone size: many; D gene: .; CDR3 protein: CASSVSETQYF; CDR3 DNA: TGTGCCAGCAGTGTGTCAGAGACCCAGTACTTC
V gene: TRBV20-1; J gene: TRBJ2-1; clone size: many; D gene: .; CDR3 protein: CSARDLAYNEQFF; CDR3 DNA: TGCAGTGCTAGGGACTTGGCCTACAATGAGCAGTTCTTC
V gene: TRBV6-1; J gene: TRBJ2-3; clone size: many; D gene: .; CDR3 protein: CASSHDGGTDTDTQYF; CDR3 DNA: TGTGCCAGCTCCCACGACGGGGGAACGGACACAGATACGCAGTATTTT